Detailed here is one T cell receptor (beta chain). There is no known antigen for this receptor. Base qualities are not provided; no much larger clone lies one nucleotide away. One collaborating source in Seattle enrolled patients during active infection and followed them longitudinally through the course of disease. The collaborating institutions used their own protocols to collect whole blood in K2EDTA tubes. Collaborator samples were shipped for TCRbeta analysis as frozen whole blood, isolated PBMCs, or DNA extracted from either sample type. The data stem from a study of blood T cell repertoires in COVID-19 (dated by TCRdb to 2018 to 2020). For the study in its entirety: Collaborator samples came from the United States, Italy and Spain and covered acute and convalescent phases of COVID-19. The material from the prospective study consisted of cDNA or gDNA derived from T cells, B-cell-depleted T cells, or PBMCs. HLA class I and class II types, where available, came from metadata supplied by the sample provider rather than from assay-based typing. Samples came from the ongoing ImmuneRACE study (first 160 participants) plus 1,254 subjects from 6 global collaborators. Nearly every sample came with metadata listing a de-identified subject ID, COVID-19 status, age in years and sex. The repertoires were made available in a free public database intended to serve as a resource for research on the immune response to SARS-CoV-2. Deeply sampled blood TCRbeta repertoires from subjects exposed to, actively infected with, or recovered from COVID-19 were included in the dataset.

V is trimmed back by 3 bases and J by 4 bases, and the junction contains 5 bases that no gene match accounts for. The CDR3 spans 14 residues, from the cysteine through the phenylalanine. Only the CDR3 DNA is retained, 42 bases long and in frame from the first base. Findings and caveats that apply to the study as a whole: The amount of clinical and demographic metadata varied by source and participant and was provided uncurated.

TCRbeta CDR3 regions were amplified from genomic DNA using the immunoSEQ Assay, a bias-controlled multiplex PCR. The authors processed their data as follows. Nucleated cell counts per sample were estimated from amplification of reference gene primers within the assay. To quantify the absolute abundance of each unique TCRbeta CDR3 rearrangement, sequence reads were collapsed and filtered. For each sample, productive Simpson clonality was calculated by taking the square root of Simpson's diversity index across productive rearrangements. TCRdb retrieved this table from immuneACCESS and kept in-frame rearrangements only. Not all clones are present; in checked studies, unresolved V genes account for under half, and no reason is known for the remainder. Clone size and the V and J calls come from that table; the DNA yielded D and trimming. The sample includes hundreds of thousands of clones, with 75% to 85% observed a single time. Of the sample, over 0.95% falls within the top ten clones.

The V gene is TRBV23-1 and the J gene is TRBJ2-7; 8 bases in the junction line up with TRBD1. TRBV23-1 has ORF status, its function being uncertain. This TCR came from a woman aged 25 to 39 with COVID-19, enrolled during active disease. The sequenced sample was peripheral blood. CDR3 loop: CASSQRDRSYEQYF. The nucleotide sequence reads TGCGCCAGCAGTCAGCGGGACAGGTCTTACGAGCAGTACTTC.